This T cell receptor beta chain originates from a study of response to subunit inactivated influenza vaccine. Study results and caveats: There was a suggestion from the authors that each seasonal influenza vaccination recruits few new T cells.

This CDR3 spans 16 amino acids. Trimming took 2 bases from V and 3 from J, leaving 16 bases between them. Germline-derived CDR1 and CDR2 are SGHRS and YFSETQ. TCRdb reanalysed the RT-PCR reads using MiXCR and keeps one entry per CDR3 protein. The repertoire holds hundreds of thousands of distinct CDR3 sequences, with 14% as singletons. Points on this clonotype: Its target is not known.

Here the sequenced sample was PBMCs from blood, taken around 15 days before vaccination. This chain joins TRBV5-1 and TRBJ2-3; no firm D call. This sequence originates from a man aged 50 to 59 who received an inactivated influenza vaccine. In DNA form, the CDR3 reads TGCGCCAGCAGCTTCAGATTCGGTAGGCGGACAGATACGCAGTATTTT. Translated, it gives CASSFRFGRRTDTQYF.